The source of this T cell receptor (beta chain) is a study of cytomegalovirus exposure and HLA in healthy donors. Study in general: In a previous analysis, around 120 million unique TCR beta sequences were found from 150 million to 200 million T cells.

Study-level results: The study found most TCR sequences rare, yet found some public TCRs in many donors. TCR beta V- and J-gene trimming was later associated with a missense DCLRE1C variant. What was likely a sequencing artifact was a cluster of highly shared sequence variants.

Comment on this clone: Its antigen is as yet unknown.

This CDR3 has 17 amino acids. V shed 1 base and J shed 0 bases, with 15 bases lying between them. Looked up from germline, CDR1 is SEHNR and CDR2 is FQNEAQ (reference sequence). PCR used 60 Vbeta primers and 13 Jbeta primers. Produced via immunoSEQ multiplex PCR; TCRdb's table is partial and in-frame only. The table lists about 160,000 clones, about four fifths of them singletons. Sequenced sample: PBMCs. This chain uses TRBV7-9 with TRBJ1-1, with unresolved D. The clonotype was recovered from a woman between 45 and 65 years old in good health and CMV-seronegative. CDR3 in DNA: TGTGCCAGCAGCTTAGTAGGAGGTGGACGGATGAACACTGAAGCTTTCTTT. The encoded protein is CASSLVGGGRMNTEAFF.